This TCR beta chain was sequenced in a study of T-cell reconstitution after alpha-beta-depleted transplantation in children. Study-wide results and limits: After transplant, at about two months, alpha-beta T cells were reportedly derived from several hundred expanded graft clones.

The authors prepared the TCRbeta library with unique molecular identifiers. Each CDR3 protein is one row after TCRdb ran MiXCR on the PCR reads. The sample shows 600,000 to 700,000 distinct CDR3 sequences, around 12% of them seen only once. The CDR3 has 13 residues. CDR1 is DFQATT, CDR2 SNEGSKA, per germline (reference sequence). V dropped 7 bases and J dropped 2 bases, with 15 bases sitting between them. This clonotype was detected ten times or more. Its specificity is not known. This chain links TRBV20-1 with TRBJ2-7; no clear D gene. The receptor was isolated from a girl aged 2 to 10 with congenital amegakaryocytic thrombocytopenia, due to receive a stem cell transplant. This sample comprised PBMCs, obtained before TCRalphabeta/CD19-depleted stem cell transplant. The CDR3, as DNA: TGCAGTGTCGCGGCTATTACAACCTACGAGCAGTACTTC. It codes for CSVAAITTYEQYF.